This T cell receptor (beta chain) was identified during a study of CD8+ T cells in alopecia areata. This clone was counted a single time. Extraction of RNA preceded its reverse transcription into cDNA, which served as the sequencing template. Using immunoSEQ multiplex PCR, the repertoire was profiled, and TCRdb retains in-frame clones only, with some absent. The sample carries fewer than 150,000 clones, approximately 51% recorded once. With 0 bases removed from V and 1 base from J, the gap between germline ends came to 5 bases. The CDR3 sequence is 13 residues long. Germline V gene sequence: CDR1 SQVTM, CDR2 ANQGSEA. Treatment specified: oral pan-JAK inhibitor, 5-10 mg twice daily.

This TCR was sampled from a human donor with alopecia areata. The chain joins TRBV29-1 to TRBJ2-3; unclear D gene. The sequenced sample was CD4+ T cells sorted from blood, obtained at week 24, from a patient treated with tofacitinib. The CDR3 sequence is CSVEDQRTDTQYF. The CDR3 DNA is TGCAGCGTTGAAGATCAGCGCACAGATACGCAGTATTTT.